This T cell receptor (beta chain) was identified during a study of T cell clonotyping in hematopoietic cell transplantation. Whole-study findings and limits: Without cell sorting, CD4 versus CD8 contributions remain unresolved. Graft donor and pretransplant recipient Inverse Simpson Index values predicted broader posttransplant TCR diversity. Pathologically expanded recipient clonotypes increased progressively from day 30 to day 180 as diversity fell.

Sequencing used immunoSEQ multiplex PCR; TCRdb keeps in-frame clones, though not all of them. This sample has 29,000 or so clones; 92% occur once, and the top ten carry approximately 12%. Concerning this clone itself: Its antigen is still unknown.

Samples: about 28 days before transplant, then days 30, 100 and 180 after. Trimming cost V 8 bases and J 7 bases; bases outside gene matches: 9. Germline V lookup: CDR1 MNHNS, CDR2 SASEGT. The CDR3 runs to 14 residues. V is TRBV6-1 and J is TRBJ2-1; TRBD2 aligns across 9 bases. The TCR sequence derives from a female patient in her 50s who had an allogeneic stem cell transplant from a related donor, so the T cells may come from the graft donor. Some clones in this sample may be carry-over from other donors' samples. The source was PBMCs, collected 100 days after allogeneic stem cell transplant. CDR3 region: CASRAGLASNEQFF. The CDR3, as DNA: TGTGCCAGCCGCGCGGGACTAGCTTCGAATGAGCAGTTCTTC.